The subject of this entry is one TCR beta chain. Germline CDR1 is SGHTA and CDR2 is FQGTGA. The CDR3 sequence is 13 residues long. The V end was cut by 1 base, the J end by 3 bases, with 6 bases between. MiXCR, run by TCRdb on the 5' RACE reads, gives a single entry per CDR3 protein. The sample holds 250,000 or so distinct CDR3 sequences, over 15% seen once. This sample stems from a study of T-cell memory formation after mild COVID-19. Sequenced input: PBMCs or a T cell subset sorted from them (not recorded which). The rearrangement joins TRBV7-3 to TRBJ2-5; D is unresolved. This clonotype was obtained from a man aged 18-30 years who had mild COVID-19 (a few samples of this study predate the infection). Cell type and time point are not known. Here the CDR3 reads CASSLNSEETQYF. CDR3 nucleotides: TGTGCCAGCAGCTTAAACTCCGAAGAGACCCAGTACTTC.